This T cell receptor (beta chain) was sequenced for a study of blood T cells in healthy people across ages. Germline V lookup: CDR1 SGHDN, CDR2 FVKESK. The ends were cut back, 2 bases at V and 4 bases at J, with 15 bases in the middle. The CDR3 totals 15 residues. This clonotype was recorded a few times. Primers used in a second PCR of roughly 6 to 11 cycles were a sample-barcoded 5' primer and a J-beta primer mix. Using its own MiXCR run on the 5' RACE reads, TCRdb lists one record per CDR3 protein. The sample has more than 1,400,000 distinct CDR3 sequences; 40% to 50% are singletons. V usage is TRBV14 and J usage is TRBJ2-7; D is possibly TRBD1 (6 bases). The sequencing input was blood. The TCR was taken from a woman between 18 and 30 years old in good health. CDR3 protein: CASSQQQGKRYEQYF. CDR3 nucleotides: TGTGCCAGCAGCCAACAACAGGGAAAACGATACGAGCAGTACTTC.